This TCR beta chain was captured in a study of blood T cell repertoires in COVID-19. About the research overall: The United States, Italy and Spain were the sources of the acute and convalescent COVID-19 samples.

TCRdb's table, derived via immunoSEQ multiplex PCR, lists solely in-frame clones and lacks some. The sample has more than 200,000 clones, roughly 90% seen once. Clinical histories supplied by participants themselves formed the basis of cohort assignment. The CDR3 is 15 amino acids. CDR1 and CDR2 from the germline V gene are LNHDA and SQIVND (reference sequence). The ends were cut back, 7 bases at V and 0 bases at J, with 12 bases in the middle. Input material: PBMCs or T cells enriched from blood (not recorded which). The receptor was derived from a woman younger than 45 who had recovered from COVID-19. This chain uses TRBV19 with TRBJ1-4; D ambiguous. The CDR3 here is CASNTGEATNEKLFF. The CDR3 region has the DNA TGTGCCAGTAACACGGGAGAAGCAACTAATGAAAAACTGTTTTTT. The full variable domain, rest sourced from reference TRBV19 and TRBJ1-4, is DGGITQSPKYLFRKEGQNVTLSCEQNLNHDAMYWYRQDPGQGLRLIYYSQIVNDFQKGDIAEGYSVSREKKESFPLTVTSAQKNPTAFYLCASNTGEATNEKLFFGSGTQLSVL.